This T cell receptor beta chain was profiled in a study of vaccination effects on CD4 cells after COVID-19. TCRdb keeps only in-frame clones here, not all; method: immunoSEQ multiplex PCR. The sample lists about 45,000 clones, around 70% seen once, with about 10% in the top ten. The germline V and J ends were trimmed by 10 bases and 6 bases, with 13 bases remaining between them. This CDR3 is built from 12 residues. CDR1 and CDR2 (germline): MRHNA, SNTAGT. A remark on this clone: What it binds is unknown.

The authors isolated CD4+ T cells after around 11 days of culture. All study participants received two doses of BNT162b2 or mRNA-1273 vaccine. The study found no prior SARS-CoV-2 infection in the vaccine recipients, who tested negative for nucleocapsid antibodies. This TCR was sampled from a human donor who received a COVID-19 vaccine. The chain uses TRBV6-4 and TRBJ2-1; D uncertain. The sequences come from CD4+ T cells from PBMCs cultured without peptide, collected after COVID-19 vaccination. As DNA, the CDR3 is TGTGCCAAGTTGGCCCTTAGCAATGAGCAGTTCTTC. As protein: CAKLALSNEQFF.